The 6 T cell receptor beta chains below all came from one sample that was sequenced in a study of cytomegalovirus exposure and HLA in healthy donors. The PCR ran on 60 Vbeta and 13 Jbeta primers. TCRdb keeps only in-frame clones here, not all; method: immunoSEQ multiplex PCR. This sample yields 130,000 or so clones, of which about four fifths are seen a single time; roughly 1.1% belongs to the top ten. Source material: PBMCs. These receptors all come from a male donor in good health and CMV-seronegative.

The rearrangement joins TRBV7-9 to TRBJ2-5, with TRBD1 identical over 7 bases. With V trimmed by 2 bases and J by 1 base, 7 bases remained unmatched. This CDR3 region has 16 residues. Germline values: CDR1 SEHNR, CDR2 FQNEAQ (reference sequence). The CDR3 bases are TGTGCCAGCAGCTTAAATATGAGGGGGCCCCAAGAGACCCAGTACTTC. Its translation is CASSLNMRGPQETQYF.

The rearrangement joins TRBV28 to TRBJ2-7; perhaps TRBD1 as D (6 bases). V shed 3 bases and J shed 4 bases, with 16 bases lying between them. CDR1 is MDHEN, CDR2 SYDVKM, per germline. CDR3 length: 15 residues. The CDR3 DNA is TGTGCCAGCAGTTTCGGGGCAGGGGCGTTATACGAGCAGTACTTC. It codes for CASSFGAGALYEQYF. The full variable domain, with the rest looked up from reference TRBV28 and TRBJ2-7, is DVKVTQSSRYLVKRTGEKVFLECVQDMDHENMFWYRQDPGLGLRLIYFSYDVKMKEKGDIPEGYSVSREKKERFSLILESASTNQTSMYLCASSFGAGALYEQYFGPGTRLTVT.

The chain has TRBV5-8 and TRBJ1-6; 8 bases are shared with TRBD1. The CDR3 covers 15 residues. Germline assignment: CDR1 SGHTS and CDR2 YDEGEE. The V and J ends lost 3 bases and 6 bases, in that order; junction bases with no gene match: 5. CDR3 bases: TGTGCCAGCAGCTCGGACAGGGCTTCTAATTCACCCCTCCACTTT. This codes for CASSSDRASNSPLHF.

The V call is TRBV7-2, the J call TRBJ2-1; 10 bases agree with TRBD1. The CDR3 loop spans 13 amino acids. Germline values: CDR1 SGHTA, CDR2 FQGNSA. V shed 4 bases and J 7 bases; nucleotides not matched to a gene: 1. CDR3 coding DNA: TGTGCCAGCAGCTCGGGACAGGGGAATGAGCAGTTCTTC. This translates into CASSSGQGNEQFF.

The table lists this clone with a few counts. The chain combines TRBV14 with TRBJ2-2; D might be TRBD1 (6 bases). V dropped 4 bases and J dropped 11 bases, with 17 bases sitting between them. In germline, CDR1 is SGHDN, CDR2 FVKESK. CDR3 size: 14 residues. CDR3 bases: TGTGCCAGCAGCCCGATGGGGGCCTCGGGAGAGCTGTTTTTT. Encoded protein: CASSPMGASGELFF. Full variable domain (missing parts from reference TRBV14 and TRBJ2-2): EAGVTQFPSHSVIEKGQTVTLRCDPISGHDNLYWYRRVMGKEIKFLLHFVKESKQDESGMPNNRFLAERTGGTYSTLKVQPAELEDSGVYFCASSPMGASGELFFGEGSRLTVL.

A few counts support this clone. V usage is TRBV28 and J usage is TRBJ2-7; 8 bases match TRBD1. Germline V gene lookup returns CDR1 MDHEN and CDR2 SYDVKM. The V and J ends lost 6 bases and 0 bases, in that order; junction bases with no gene match: 7. The CDR3 is 15 amino acids. The CDR3 sequence: CASSLTGAASYEQYF. The CDR3 nucleotides read TGTGCCAGCAGCCTGACAGGGGCGGCCTCCTACGAGCAGTACTTC.